One sample yielded the 27 T cell receptor beta chains listed below, sequenced in a study of early T cells in non-severe SARS-CoV-2 infection. TCRdb processed the 5' RACE reads anew with MiXCR; each CDR3 protein has one entry. The sample lists over 80,000 distinct CDR3 sequences, approximately 12% seen once, with about 4.6% in the top ten. The sequences come from whole blood, collected at baseline. These receptors came from an adult who was a healthcare worker with PCR-confirmed SARS-CoV-2 infection or an uninfected control (not recorded which).

This clonotype occurred many times. The rearrangement joins TRBV29-1 to TRBJ1-2, with unresolved D. The CDR3 covers 12 residues. CDR1 SQVTM and CDR2 ANQGSEA come from the germline V gene. With 4 bases removed from V and 8 bases from J, the gap between germline ends came to 14 bases. The CDR3 sequence is CSVGSAFDGYTF. Written as DNA, the CDR3 is TGCAGCGTTGGGTCAGCTTTTGACGGCTACACCTTC. Together with reference TRBV29-1 and TRBJ1-2, the CDR3 gives the full variable domain: SAVISQKPSRDICQRGTSLTIQCQVDSQVTMMFWYRQQPGQSLTLIATANQGSEATYESGFVIDKFPISRPNLTFSTLTVSNMSPEDSSIYLCSVGSAFDGYTFGSGTRLTVV.

The rearrangement uses TRBV28 and TRBJ2-5; 10 nucleotides match TRBD2. The V gene's germline CDR1 is MDHEN and CDR2 SYDVKM. The CDR3 has 16 residues. V lost 2 bases, J lost 2 bases, and 5 bases stayed unmatched. CDR3 region: CASSLGELAGQETQYF. In nucleotides, the CDR3 is TGTGCCAGCAGTTTAGGGGAACTAGCGGGGCAAGAGACCCAGTACTTC.

There are a few counts of this clonotype. J is TRBJ1-2 and V is TRBV25-1; 10 bases are shared with TRBD1. CDR1 and CDR2 from the germline V gene are MGHDK and SYGVNS. The CDR3 loop spans 18 amino acids. V lost 6 bases to trimming and J lost 4 bases; unmatched junction nucleotides: 17. CDR3 in amino acids: CASSPIMGQGSLSYGYTF. The DNA of the CDR3 is TGTGCCAGCAGCCCGATCATGGGACAGGGGAGTCTCAGCTATGGCTACACCTTC.

The chain employs TRBV15 and TRBJ2-3, with 13 bases that match TRBD2. Germline V CDR1 and CDR2: LNHNV, YYDKDF (reference sequence). The ends lost 1 base at V and 0 bases at J; junction bases unmatched: 13. The CDR3 runs to 21 residues. This CDR3 reads CATSRATLGLAGPPSTDTQYF. CDR3 DNA: TGTGCCACCAGCAGAGCAACTTTGGGACTAGCGGGGCCCCCTAGCACAGATACGCAGTATTTT.

The V gene is TRBV24-1, the J gene TRBJ2-7, with 9 bases matching TRBD1. V dropped 5 bases and J dropped 2; count of bases not matched to a gene: 9. This CDR3 region has 16 residues. Germline assignment: CDR1 KGHDR and CDR2 SFDVKD. CDR3 nucleotide sequence: TGTGCCACCAGTGCCGCAGCCGGGACAGGGACCTACGAGCAGTACTTC. This translates into CATSAAAGTGTYEQYF.

This clonotype came up a few times. The rearrangement links TRBV19 to TRBJ2-3; possible D gene TRBD2, 7 bases. The CDR3 consists of 16 residues. Germline lookup yields CDR1 LNHDA and CDR2 SQIVND (reference sequence). Trimming cost V 5 bases and J 2 bases, with 17 bases left between them. The CDR3 spells CASSPRGAGSTDTQYF. The CDR3 nucleotides are TGTGCCAGTAGTCCCCGGGGGGCAGGCTCCACAGATACGCAGTATTTT. Filled out from reference TRBV19 and TRBJ2-3, the complete variable domain reads DGGITQSPKYLFRKEGQNVTLSCEQNLNHDAMYWYRQDPGQGLRLIYYSQIVNDFQKGDIAEGYSVSREKKESFPLTVTSAQKNPTAFYLCASSPRGAGSTDTQYFGPGTRLTVL.

This rearrangement joins TRBV4-1 to TRBJ2-2; unclear D gene. Germline CDR1 and CDR2: MGHRA and YSYEKL. This CDR3 has 18 residues. The ends were cut back, 4 bases at V and 0 bases at J, with 18 bases in the middle. The CDR3 sequence: CASSLKPHATANTGELFF. The CDR3 DNA reads as TGCGCCAGCAGCCTAAAGCCCCATGCGACTGCGAACACCGGGGAGCTGTTTTTT.

J is TRBJ1-2 and V is TRBV29-1; the D gene is possibly TRBD1 (5 bases). Germline-derived CDR1 and CDR2 are SQVTM and ANQGSEA. The V and J ends lost 7 bases and 1 base respectively, with 28 bases between them. The CDR3 extends over 18 amino acids. CDR3 in DNA: TGCAGCGCCTTCCTTCTGGACGGGGGGGAAAAGGATAACTATGGCTACACCTTC. It is translated as CSAFLLDGGEKDNYGYTF.

V is TRBV29-1 and J is TRBJ2-1; no definite D call. CDR3 length: 13 amino acids. V lost 4 bases to trimming and J lost 3 bases, with 10 bases between them. The germline V gene encodes CDR1 SQVTM and CDR2 ANQGSEA. The CDR3 loop is CSVVKALYNEQFF. The DNA for the CDR3 is TGCAGCGTTGTAAAGGCGCTCTACAATGAGCAGTTCTTC.

This clonotype was seen a handful of times. The chain recombines TRBV29-1 with TRBJ1-4, with D hard to call. V was cut by 7 bases and J by 7 bases, with 10 bases left in between. CDR3 length equals 11 residues. Germline V lookup: CDR1 SQVTM, CDR2 ANQGSEA. CDR3 nucleotide sequence: TGCAGCGGACGAAAAGGTGAAAAACTGTTTTTT. Encoded protein: CSGRKGEKLFF. Full variable domain (outside the CDR3, taken from reference TRBV29-1 and TRBJ1-4): SAVISQKPSRDICQRGTSLTIQCQVDSQVTMMFWYRQQPGQSLTLIATANQGSEATYESGFVIDKFPISRPNLTFSTLTVSNMSPEDSSIYLCSGRKGEKLFFGSGTQLSVL.

The CDR3 DNA reads TGCAGTGCTAGAGATACTAACTGGAACATTCAGTACTTC. Amino acid sequence: CSARDTNWNIQYF. This chain uses TRBV20-1 with TRBJ2-4; D is unresolved. CDR3 length equals 13 residues. V was clipped by 0 bases and J by 7 bases, with 10 bases between them. Looked up from germline, CDR1 is DFQATT and CDR2 is SNEGSKA (reference sequence).

This clonotype occurred a few times. The rearrangement joins TRBV7-2 to TRBJ2-3; D gene uncertain. The CDR3 runs 14 residues. Germline V gene data show CDR1 as SGHTA and CDR2 as FQGNSA. V lost 3 bases and J 0 bases, leaving 7 bases between the germline ends. The CDR3 is CASSLDGSTDTQYF. The CDR3 DNA sequence: TGTGCCAGCAGCTTGGACGGAAGCACAGATACGCAGTATTTT. The variable domain in full, with the rest retrieved from reference TRBV7-2 and TRBJ2-3, is GAGVSQSPSNKVTEKGKDVELRCDPISGHTALYWYRQSLGQGLEFLIYFQGNSAPDKSGLPSDRFSAERTGGSVSTLTIQRTQQEDSAVYLCASSLDGSTDTQYFGPGTRLTVL.

The chain recombines TRBV7-3 with TRBJ1-1, with D perhaps matching TRBD1 (6 bases). Per germline, CDR1 SGHTA and CDR2 FQGTGA. The V gene lost 5 bases and the J gene lost 6 bases, with 13 bases spanning the gap. The CDR3 totals 13 residues. The CDR3 DNA is TGTGCCAGCAGCCACAGGGTTGGGGCTGAAGCTTTCTTT. Protein sequence: CASSHRVGAEAFF.

This clonotype was seen repeatedly, ten times or more. The rearrangement links TRBV5-1 to TRBJ1-5; D is perhaps TRBD1 (5 bases). The CDR3 spans 15 residues. CDR1 is SGHRS and CDR2 is YFSETQ in the germline V gene. Trimming took off 0 bases at V and 2 bases at J, with 9 bases between the two ends. CDR3 loop: CASSLAGVGNQPQHF. DNA of the CDR3: TGCGCCAGCAGCTTGGCGGGGGTCGGCAATCAGCCCCAGCATTTT.

The rearrangement joins TRBV18 to TRBJ1-1; maybe TRBD1 (5 bases). Germline V gene data show CDR1 as KGHSH and CDR2 as LQKENI. The CDR3 loop spans 14 amino acids. Trimming removed 1 base at V and 4 bases at J, with 10 bases between. In nucleotides, the CDR3 is TGTGCCAGCTCACCACTAAACGGGGGCACTGAAGCTTTCTTT. Translating it yields CASSPLNGGTEAFF.

The genes are TRBV24-1 and TRBJ2-1; 7 bases match TRBD2. Germline trimming cut 6 bases from V and 6 bases from J; bases unmatched to any gene: 13. The CDR3 loop spans 16 amino acids. Germline V gene lookup returns CDR1 KGHDR and CDR2 SFDVKD. The CDR3 loop is CATSPSEWEGLNEQFF. Here the CDR3 DNA reads TGTGCCACCAGTCCTTCTGAATGGGAGGGTCTCAATGAGCAGTTCTTC.

This clonotype was observed at least ten times. The V call is TRBV7-9, the J call TRBJ1-1; 9 nucleotides line up with TRBD1. This CDR3 contains 16 residues. Unmatched junction bases numbered 5, after V lost 1 base and J lost 2 bases. CDR1 SEHNR and CDR2 FQNEAQ come from the germline V gene (reference sequence). The chain's CDR3 is CASSLGGTGINTEAFF. The CDR3 DNA sequence: TGTGCCAGCAGCTTAGGAGGGACAGGGATTAACACTGAAGCTTTCTTT.

This clonotype was counted a few times. The J gene is TRBJ1-1, the V gene TRBV6-6; D unresolved. CDR3 length: 14 amino acids. The germline CDR1 and CDR2 sequences are MNHNY and SVGAGI (reference sequence). Trimming pared 2 bases from V and 6 bases from J, leaving 13 bases between. CDR3 in DNA: TGTGCCAGCAGTTACCCTGGTACTGGGGCTGAAGCTTTCTTT. Encoded protein: CASSYPGTGAEAFF.

This clonotype has only a few counts. The chain joins TRBV28 to TRBJ1-2; a possible D gene is TRBD1 (6 bases). This CDR3 is built from 14 residues. Trimming removed 8 bases at V and 2 bases at J, with 15 bases between. The germline gives CDR1 MDHEN, CDR2 SYDVKM. Here the CDR3 DNA reads TGTGCCAGCCGTGGGGGCCGGTCAAACTATGGCTACACCTTC. Translated: CASRGGRSNYGYTF.

This clonotype was detected a few times. The V call is TRBV18, the J call TRBJ1-6; 7 bases map to TRBD1. CDR3 size: 15 residues. Germline V lookup: CDR1 KGHSH, CDR2 LQKENI. Losses at the gene ends were 0 bases for V and 10 bases for J; bases not matched to a gene: 6. The DNA of the CDR3 is TGTGCCAGCTCACCACCGGAGGGGGCAGGGTCACCCCTCCACTTT. This encodes CASSPPEGAGSPLHF.

This chain connects TRBV5-1 to TRBJ2-7; D is uncertain. Germline V lookup: CDR1 SGHRS, CDR2 YFSETQ. The CDR3 spans 12 residues. Trimming removed 4 bases from V and 3 bases from J, with 8 bases in between. As DNA, the CDR3 is TGCGCCAGCAGCCAGAATTACTACGAGCAGTACTTC. Translated, it gives CASSQNYYEQYF. The full variable domain, completed using reference TRBV5-1 and TRBJ2-7, is KAGVTQTPRYLIKTRGQQVTLSCSPISGHRSVSWYQQTPGQGLQFLFEYFSETQRNKGNFPGRFSGRQFSNSRSEMNVSTLELGDSALYLCASSQNYYEQYFGPGTRLTVT.

The chain joins TRBV29-1 to TRBJ2-2; D might be TRBD1 (5 bases). V dropped 4 bases and J dropped 2 bases, with 14 bases sitting between them. This CDR3 is built from 15 residues. Germline CDR1 SQVTM, CDR2 ANQGSEA. CDR3: CSVGGALVNTGELFF. CDR3 DNA sequence: TGCAGCGTTGGTGGGGCCCTCGTTAACACCGGGGAGCTGTTTTTT.

Many counts were recorded for this clonotype. The CDR3 sequence is CASSFSTASYEQYF. CDR3 coding DNA: TGTGCCAGCAGTTTTTCTACAGCCTCCTACGAGCAGTACTTC. The V call is TRBV12-3 or TRBV12-4, the J call TRBJ2-7; no firm D call. The length of the CDR3 is 14 residues. V lost 3 bases, J lost 0 bases, and 9 bases lay in between.

A few counts support this clonotype. The V call is TRBV3-1, the J call TRBJ1-5; D perhaps matches TRBD1 (5 bases). Germline V lookup: CDR1 LGHDT, CDR2 YNNKEL (reference sequence). Trimming left V 5 bases short and J 2 bases short, with 10 bases between. The CDR3 extends over 14 amino acids. CDR3 DNA: TGTGCCAGCAGCGTAGGGGCAGGCAATCAGCCCCAGCATTTT. Amino acids: CASSVGAGNQPQHF.

The chain links TRBV19 to TRBJ2-2; TRBD1 is a possible D gene (7 bases). This CDR3 has 16 amino acids. The V gene lost 5 bases and the J gene lost 3 bases, with 16 bases spanning the gap. Per germline, CDR1 LNHDA and CDR2 SQIVND (reference sequence). The CDR3 DNA reads as TGTGCCAGTAGTGCCAGACAGGGACTTGACACCGGGGAGCTGTTTTTT. This sequence encodes CASSARQGLDTGELFF.

The chain carries TRBV3-1 and TRBJ2-2; D perhaps matches TRBD2 (5 bases). Trimming took 7 bases from V and 5 from J, leaving 8 bases between them. This CDR3 spans 12 amino acids. Germline CDR1 LGHDT, CDR2 YNNKEL (reference sequence). The CDR3 loop is CASIGGTGELFF. The CDR3 DNA follows: TGTGCCAGCATCGGAGGAACCGGGGAGCTGTTTTTT.

This clonotype has a handful of counts. This chain links TRBV28 with TRBJ2-7; D unresolved. V lost 4 bases and J lost 6, with 13 bases in between. Germline V gives CDR1 MDHEN, CDR2 SYDVKM. The CDR3 length is 13 residues. The CDR3 sequence is CASSSPPSREQYF. The CDR3 DNA reads as TGTGCCAGCAGTTCGCCCCCCTCCCGCGAGCAGTACTTC. The entire variable domain, with the rest obtained from reference TRBV28 and TRBJ2-7, is as follows: DVKVTQSSRYLVKRTGEKVFLECVQDMDHENMFWYRQDPGLGLRLIYFSYDVKMKEKGDIPEGYSVSREKKERFSLILESASTNQTSMYLCASSSPPSREQYFGPGTRLTVT.